Presented here are 20 T cell receptor beta chains from one specimen sequenced in a study of technical replicates of blood from a few donors (dated by TCRdb to the late 2010s). Library generation was performed with the immunoSEQ multiplex PCR assay. TCRdb's version of the immuneACCESS table is confined to in-frame rearrangements and falls short of the full clone set. An unresolved V gene accounts for under half of the shortfall where checked; the remainder is of unknown origin. This sample is represented by tens of thousands of clones; around 90% of them were singletons. The biggest ten clones account for about 0.27% of the sample. The sequenced sample consisted of T cells isolated from PBMCs. These receptors were taken from a human donor in good health.

This clone was picked up a small number of times. J is TRBJ2-6 and V is TRBV30, with 7 bases identical to TRBD1. CDR3 length: 17 residues. V lost 1 base and J lost 0; bases outside the gene matches: 6. Germline CDR1 GTSNPN, CDR2 SVGIG (reference sequence). The DNA of the CDR3 is TGTGCCTGGAGTGCCGGACAGGTGTTCTCTGGGGCCAACGTCCTGACTTTC. Translating it yields CAWSAGQVFSGANVLTF.

J is TRBJ2-1 and V is TRBV5-1; no definite D call. Between the trimmed V and J ends, which lost 0 bases and 9 bases, there was a span of 10 bases. The CDR3 runs 13 residues. The germline CDR1 and CDR2 sequences are SGHRS and YFSETQ. CDR3 DNA: TGCGCCAGCAGCTTGGATCATACGGGTGAGCAGTTCTTC. Translating gives CASSLDHTGEQFF.

V and J are TRBV5-5 and TRBJ2-7, with D maybe TRBD1 (5 bases). Between the trimmed V and J ends, which lost 7 bases and 1 base, there was a span of 18 bases. Germline lookup yields CDR1 SGHKS and CDR2 YYEKEE (reference sequence). This CDR3 region has 15 residues. CDR3 in amino acids: CASGQGSLGSYEQYF. CDR3 DNA: TGTGCCAGCGGACAAGGCTCCCTGGGTTCCTACGAGCAGTACTTC.

This clone was recorded only once. The chain couples TRBV7-9 to TRBJ1-2; maybe TRBD1 (5 bases). The germline CDR1 and CDR2 sequences are SEHNR and FQNEAQ (reference sequence). This CDR3 spans 13 amino acids. V lost 1 base and J 5 bases, leaving 8 bases between the germline ends. This CDR3 is CASSLDSGYGYTF. CDR3 DNA: TGTGCCAGCAGCTTAGATTCAGGGTATGGCTACACCTTC.

The rearrangement uses TRBV10-3 and TRBJ2-5; 12 positions match TRBD2. J was trimmed by 4 bases and V by 4 bases; bases with no gene match: 10. CDR1 is ENHRY, CDR2 SYGVKD, per germline. The CDR3 covers 17 residues. CDR3 bases: TGTGCCATCAGTGGTGGGGTGACTAGCGGGAGAGGAGAGACCCAGTACTTC. This translates into CAISGGVTSGRGETQYF.

The rearrangement uses TRBV5-1 and TRBJ1-4; TRBD1 matches at 7 bases. The CDR3 length is 16 residues. CDR1 and CDR2 (germline): SGHRS, YFSETQ. J gave up 3 bases and V 2 bases, and 7 bases lay outside the gene matches. CDR3 sequence reads: CASSFQGGLANEKLFF. The CDR3 DNA sequence: TGCGCCAGCAGCTTCCAGGGGGGTTTGGCTAATGAAAAACTGTTTTTT.

This chain joins TRBV2 and TRBJ2-5; 9 bases are shared with TRBD2. The trim removed 3 bases at V and 4 bases at J, leaving 3 bases unmatched. Per the germline V gene, CDR1 is SNHLY and CDR2 is FYNNEI. This CDR3 spans 14 amino acids. The DNA of the CDR3 is TGTGCCAGCAGTGAGTCGACTAGCGGAGAGACCCAGTACTTC. This codes for CASSESTSGETQYF. Supplemented by reference TRBV2 and TRBJ2-5, the full variable domain reads EPEVTQTPSHQVTQMGQEVILRCVPISNHLYFYWYRQILGQKVEFLVSFYNNEISEKSEIFDDQFSVERPDGSNFTLKIRSTKLEDSAMYFCASSESTSGETQYFGPGTRLLVL.

The CDR3 protein is CASSVTSGRASVTGELFF. CDR3 nucleotide sequence: TGTGCCAGCAGCGTTACTAGCGGGAGGGCCTCTGTCACCGGGGAGCTGTTTTTT. The J gene is TRBJ2-2, the V gene TRBV9; 13 nucleotides agree with TRBD2. CDR1 SGDLS and CDR2 YYNGEE come from the germline V gene. V shed 2 bases, J shed 4 bases, and the junction held 8 bases outside the gene matches. The CDR3 runs 18 residues.

The rearrangement links TRBV6-5 to TRBJ2-3; the match to TRBD2 covers 8 bases. This CDR3 spans 15 amino acids. The ends lost 4 bases at V and 5 bases at J; junction bases unmatched: 8. Per the germline V gene, CDR1 is MNHEY and CDR2 is SVGAGI. The CDR3 DNA is TGTGCCAGCAGTTCCCCGGGACTAGAAAGAGATACGCAGTATTTT. Translation gives CASSSPGLERDTQYF.

J is TRBJ1-2 and V is TRBV6-5; D uncertain. The CDR3 has 14 residues. V dropped 5 bases and J dropped 7 bases, with 17 bases sitting between them. In germline, CDR1 is MNHEY, CDR2 SVGAGI. The CDR3 loop is CASSPTVTSGGYTF. In DNA form, the CDR3 reads TGTGCCAGCAGTCCTACTGTAACGTCGGGTGGCTACACCTTC.

This chain connects TRBV4-1 to TRBJ1-5; 10 nucleotides line up with TRBD1. The germline V gene has CDR1 MGHRA and CDR2 YSYEKL. This CDR3 is 14 amino acids long. J gave up 7 bases and V 4 bases, and 4 bases lay outside the gene matches. The CDR3 region has the DNA TGCGCCAGCAGCCCCGGACAGGGGGGCCAGCCCCAGCATTTT. Translation gives CASSPGQGGQPQHF.

This clone was seen just once. V gene TRBV7-9 combines with J gene TRBJ2-1; 12 nucleotides match TRBD2. Losses at the gene ends were 5 bases for V and 4 bases for J; bases not matched to a gene: 3. Germline V gene lookup returns CDR1 SEHNR and CDR2 FQNEAQ (reference sequence). The CDR3 has 15 residues. This CDR3 reads CASSRGLAGYNEQFF. DNA for the CDR3: TGTGCCAGCAGCCGCGGACTAGCGGGGTACAATGAGCAGTTCTTC.

The CDR3 here is CASSVGGSGGNEQFF. CDR3 in DNA: TGTGCCAGCAGCGTAGGAGGGAGCGGGGGTAATGAGCAGTTCTTC. V is TRBV9 and J is TRBJ2-1, with 8 positions matching TRBD2. CDR1 is SGDLS, CDR2 YYNGEE, per germline. Trimming at V came to 0 bases and at J to 7 bases, leaving 6 bases not matched to a gene. The CDR3 runs to 15 residues.

This chain joins TRBV10-1 and TRBJ2-3; no definite D call. V was cut by 3 bases and J by 6 bases, with 16 bases left in between. CDR1 and CDR2 (germline): WNHNN, SYGVQD (reference sequence). The CDR3 covers 15 residues. In DNA form, the CDR3 reads TGCGCCAGCAGTGACCGAGACTCCCGTTCGGATACGCAGTATTTT. It specifies CASSDRDSRSDTQYF.

This chain links TRBV4-1 with TRBJ2-5, with 7 bases identical to TRBD1. Unmatched junction bases numbered 1, after V lost 3 bases and J lost 3 bases. Germline lookup yields CDR1 MGHRA and CDR2 YSYEKL. The CDR3 runs 13 residues. The CDR3, as DNA: TGCGCCAGCAGCCAGACAGGGAAAGAGACCCAGTACTTC. Translating gives CASSQTGKETQYF.

V usage is TRBV5-1 and J usage is TRBJ1-2, with 11 bases that match TRBD1. The ends lost 3 bases at V and 4 bases at J; junction bases unmatched: 14. Germline V gene data show CDR1 as SGHRS and CDR2 as YFSETQ. This CDR3 is built from 18 residues. CDR3 residues: CASSSKTNMGQGVYGYTF. The CDR3 bases are TGCGCCAGCAGCTCGAAAACGAACATGGGACAGGGGGTCTATGGCTACACCTTC.

This clone was detected once. The rearrangement joins TRBV7-8 to TRBJ2-3; D gene ambiguous. The CDR3 extends over 13 amino acids. Per the germline V gene, CDR1 is SGHVS and CDR2 is FQNEAQ. Trimming stripped 5 bases from V and 4 bases from J, with 10 bases between. The CDR3 region has the DNA TGTGCCAGCAGCGGGCTGCCGTCAGATACGCAGTATTTT. It specifies CASSGLPSDTQYF.

This chain uses TRBV6-5 with TRBJ1-2; 8 bases are shared with TRBD1. CDR3 length: 15 residues. V was pared by 2 bases and J by 6 bases, with 8 bases of the junction left unmatched. Per germline, CDR1 MNHEY and CDR2 SVGAGI. The CDR3 sequence: CASSYTDREFDGYTF. CDR3 coding DNA: TGTGCCAGCAGTTACACGGACAGGGAATTTGATGGCTACACCTTC.

This clone has only one observation. The J gene is TRBJ2-2, the V gene TRBV5-6, with TRBD2 matching 9 bases. Trimming cost V 2 bases and J 4 bases; bases outside gene matches: 9. Germline loops: CDR1 SGHDT, CDR2 YYEEEE. The CDR3 runs to 17 residues. CDR3 sequence: CASSFGIAGVGTGELFF. The DNA of the CDR3 is TGTGCCAGCAGCTTTGGGATAGCGGGAGTTGGCACCGGGGAGCTGTTTTTT.

The V and J genes are TRBV6-1 and TRBJ1-4; D uncertain. V was trimmed by 6 bases and J by 4 bases, leaving 12 bases between them. In germline, CDR1 is MNHNS, CDR2 SASEGT. The CDR3 length is 14 residues. In nucleotides, the CDR3 is TGTGCCAGCAGGTTTAGACTGTATAATGAAAAACTGTTTTTT. It translates to CASRFRLYNEKLFF.